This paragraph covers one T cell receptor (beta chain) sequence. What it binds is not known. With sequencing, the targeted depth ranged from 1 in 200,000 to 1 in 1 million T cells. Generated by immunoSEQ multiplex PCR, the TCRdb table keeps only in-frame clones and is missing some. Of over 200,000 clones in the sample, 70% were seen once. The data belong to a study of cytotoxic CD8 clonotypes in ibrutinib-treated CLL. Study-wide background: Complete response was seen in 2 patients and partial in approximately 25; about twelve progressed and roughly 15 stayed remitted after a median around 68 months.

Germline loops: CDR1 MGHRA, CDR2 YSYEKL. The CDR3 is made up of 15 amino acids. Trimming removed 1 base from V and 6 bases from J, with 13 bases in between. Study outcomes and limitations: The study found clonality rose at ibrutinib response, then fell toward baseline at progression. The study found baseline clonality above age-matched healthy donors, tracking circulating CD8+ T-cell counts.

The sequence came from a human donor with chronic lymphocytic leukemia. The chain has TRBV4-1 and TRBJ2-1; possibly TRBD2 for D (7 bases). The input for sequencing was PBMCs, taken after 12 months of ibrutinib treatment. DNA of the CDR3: TGCGCCAGCAGCCAAGGGCGGGGGCTGATCAATGAGCAGTTCTTC. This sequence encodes CASSQGRGLINEQFF.